This T cell receptor (beta chain) was captured by sequencing in a study of beta chain features in type 1 diabetes. Study context: Taken together, all samples contributed 107,917,701 examined sorted cells. Study observations and caveats: In type 1 diabetes patients, VDJ junctions had fewer insertions; deletions at these junctions were more frequent. Shortening that was moderate but significant affected the TCRB CDR3s of Type 1 diabetes patients in all four CD4+ subsets.

Trimming cost V 7 bases and J 4 bases, with 14 bases left between them. The CDR3 has 13 residues. Germline V gene data show CDR1 as SNHLY and CDR2 as FYNNEI. This clone appeared a few times. Antigen specificity is unknown. All of the isolated RNA was reverse transcribed, so expressed TCRB transcripts were sequenced. This table comes from immunoSEQ multiplex PCR, and its TCRdb copy is limited to in-frame clones, with some not included. The sample lists 230,000 or so clones, 16% occurring once. A heparinised blood draw that averaged around 100 mL was obtained once from each donor. The chain carries TRBV2 and TRBJ2-7, with D perhaps matching TRBD1 (5 bases). The sequenced sample consisted of naive CD4+ T cells from blood. The source is a young man with type 1 diabetes. The CDR3, as DNA: TGTGCCAGCAACGTCCAGGGCGAGTACGAGCAGTACTTC. It encodes CASNVQGEYEQYF.